This TCR beta chain was captured in a study of blood T cell repertoires in COVID-19. Study-level background: Acute-phase and convalescent COVID-19 samples originated in the United States, Italy and Spain. The cDNA or gDNA used as material had been derived from T cells, B-cell-depleted T cells, or PBMCs.

Under the authors' procedure: Estimated nucleated cell counts came from reference gene primer amplification. Some clones are missing from TCRdb's copy, which holds only in-frame ones; the method was immunoSEQ multiplex PCR. D and trimming come from the DNA, and the V and J calls and clone size come from that table. The table has 200,000 to 250,000 clones, about 88% seen once. This CDR3 is built from 11 residues. Trimming removed 2 bases from V and 7 bases from J, with 3 bases in between. The V gene's germline CDR1 is MGHRA and CDR2 YSYEKL. Sequenced material: peripheral blood. This receptor was obtained from a woman in her 70s with active or convalescent COVID-19. The V call is TRBV4-1, the J call TRBJ2-4; D gene unclear. In nucleotides, the CDR3 is TGCGCCAGCAGCCAATCTAACATTCAGTACTTC. Protein: CASSQSNIQYF.